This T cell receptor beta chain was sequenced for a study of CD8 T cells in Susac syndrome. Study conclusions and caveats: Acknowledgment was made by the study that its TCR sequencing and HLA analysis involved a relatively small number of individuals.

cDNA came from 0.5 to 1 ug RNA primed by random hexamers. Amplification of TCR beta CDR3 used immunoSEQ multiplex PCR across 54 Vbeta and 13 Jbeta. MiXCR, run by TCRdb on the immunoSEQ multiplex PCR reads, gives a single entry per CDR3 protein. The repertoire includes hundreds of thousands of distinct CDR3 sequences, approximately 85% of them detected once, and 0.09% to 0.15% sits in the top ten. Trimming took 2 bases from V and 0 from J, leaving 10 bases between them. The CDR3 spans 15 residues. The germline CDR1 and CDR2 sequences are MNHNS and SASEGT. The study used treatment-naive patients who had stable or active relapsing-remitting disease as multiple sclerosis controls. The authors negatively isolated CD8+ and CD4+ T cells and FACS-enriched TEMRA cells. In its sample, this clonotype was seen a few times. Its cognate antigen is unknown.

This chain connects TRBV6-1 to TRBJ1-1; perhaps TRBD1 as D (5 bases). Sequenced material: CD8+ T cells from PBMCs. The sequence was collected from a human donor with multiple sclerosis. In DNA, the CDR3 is TGTGCCAGCAGTGAAAGGAGGGGTATGAACACTGAAGCTTTCTTT. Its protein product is CASSERRGMNTEAFF.